Here is one T cell receptor (beta chain) with its context. This clonotype was detected a few times. Its target antigen remains unknown. No qualities accompany the bases; no much larger clone lies one base away. The source of the sample is a study of T cells after yellow fever vaccination (dated by TCRdb to between 2019 and 2020). Broadly, across the study: The SMART-Seq v4 Ultra Low Input RNA kit was used to prepare libraries from fractions with low cell numbers. The cohort comprised two healthy male donors, one aged 18 to 29 and one aged 30 to 40 years. Blood was drawn at multiple timepoints before and after primary and secondary immunization, with bulk PBMC replicates and cell subsets isolated. To track T-cell clones before and after primary and booster YFV17D yellow fever vaccination, bulk TCR alpha and beta repertoires were sequenced longitudinally.

V is shortened by 1 base, J by 3 bases, and the region joining them spans 13 bases. Sequences SGHDN (CDR1) and FVKESK (CDR2) are obtained from the germline V gene. The CDR3 runs 16 amino acids, cysteine and phenylalanine included. Only the CDR3 part of the read is kept: 48 bases, read in frame from the first base. Summary of the overall study and its limitations: After the booster, most clones that had expanded after primary vaccination were detected again (roughly 96% of CD4 and around nine tenths of CD8), suggesting broad maintenance of memory. A small fraction of clonotypes appeared in both the CD4 and CD8 compartments, likely as a result of convergent recombination. Computational filtering was needed because FACS-sorted repertoires could contain abundant contaminating clonotypes from the bulk population. Because only a couple of donors were included in the study, the extent to which the findings can be generalized is limited. Compared with the primary T-cell response, the secondary T-cell response was weaker but faster, peaking on day 5 rather than day 15.

The treatment or condition label of this sample denotes: live attenuated yellow fever vaccine strain. At every blood-draw timepoint, two biological replicates of bulk PBMCs were collected. A standard Ficoll-Paque protocol was used to isolate PBMCs from peripheral blood. TriZol was used to extract RNA from bulk PBMCs, CD4 and CD8 fractions, and dextramer-positive and dextramer-negative fractions. TCR cDNA was synthesized by 5'RACE template switching, which introduced a universal primer site and unique molecular identifiers. Priming of cDNA synthesis was performed from both the TCR alpha and TCR beta constant segments. Library amplification used two PCR steps, and the second PCR step added sample barcodes and sequencing adapters. Sequencing of libraries was done on Illumina HiSeq 2500 (2x100 bp) or NovaSeq (2x150 bp). The authors' pipeline ran thus. MIGEC was used to demultiplex reads and collapse the reads into UMI consensus sequences, and MiXCR was used for V(D)J alignment. Vaccine-responding clonotypes were identified with edgeR using replicate PBMC samples, with FDR below 0.01 and a log2 fold change above 5 up to day 15 being required. Each bulk clonotype was labeled CD4 or CD8 based on which sequenced repertoire, CD4 or CD8, contained the clonotype at higher abundance. In-frame beta chains were kept once TCRdb had trimmed the public reads at Q25 with fastp and called clones with MiXCR. Rows merge per CDR3 protein into single entries with the most common DNA and genes. TCRdb, not the original authors, processed these V and J calls. This sample has 620,000 or so distinct CDR3 sequences in its table, and around an eighth of those were observed once. The leading ten clones occupy just under 15% of the sample.

This clonotype was obtained from a man under 40 who received the YFV17D yellow fever vaccine. Sequencing used PBMCs, obtained on the day of the yellow fever booster vaccination. Recombination connected TRBV14 to TRBJ2-1; the D gene lacks a confident call. In nucleotide form, the sequence is TGTGCCAGCAGCCAAGCCCGGGCCAGCGACTACAATGAGCAGTTCTTC. It encodes CASSQARASDYNEQFF.